The 10 T cell receptor beta chains below all came from one sample that was sequenced in a study of T cell repertoires in cytomegalovirus infection. TCRdb re-called the reads through MiXCR, storing one row per CDR3 protein. The data contain 200,000 or so distinct CDR3 sequences, approximately 20% of them singletons. Sequenced material: PBMCs. Source of these receptors: a human donor in good health (CMV status not recorded). Some clones in this sample may be carry-over from other donors' samples.

This clonotype was picked up a small number of times. The V call is TRBV14, the J call TRBJ2-7; D remains unclear. V lost 0 bases and J lost 2, with 8 bases in between. This CDR3 is 14 amino acids long. The germline gives CDR1 SGHDN, CDR2 FVKESK. In DNA, the CDR3 is TGTGCCAGCAGCCAAGATGGGCTACCCTACGAGCAGTACTTC. Amino acids: CASSQDGLPYEQYF.

This clonotype was seen only a few times. V and J are TRBV10-3 and TRBJ2-7, with TRBD1 matching over 9 bases. This CDR3 is 15 amino acids long. Germline V CDR1 and CDR2: ENHRY, SYGVKD. Losses at the gene ends were 6 bases for V and 0 bases for J; bases not matched to a gene: 6. CDR3 in amino acids: CAISGGQGSSYEQYF. In DNA form, the CDR3 reads TGTGCCATCAGCGGGGGACAGGGTAGCTCCTACGAGCAGTACTTC.

CDR3 DNA sequence: TGTGCCAGCAGCCAAGGGTTGATCGGGGAGCTGTTTTTT. Protein: CASSQGLIGELFF. V is TRBV14 and J is TRBJ2-2; no firm D call. The germline V gene has CDR1 SGHDN and CDR2 FVKESK. V was shortened by 1 base and J by 7 bases, with 7 bases between the two germline ends. The CDR3 is 13 residues long.

This clonotype was detected a few times. The CDR3 DNA sequence: TGTGCCAGCAGCCCTGGAGGGTCGGGCTATGGCTACACCTTC. Amino acids: CASSPGGSGYGYTF. This chain uses TRBV6-6 with TRBJ1-2; unclear D gene. The V gene lost 6 bases and the J gene lost 4 bases, with 15 bases spanning the gap. CDR1 is MNHNY, CDR2 SVGAGI, per germline (reference sequence). The CDR3 is 14 amino acids.

V is TRBV4-3 and J is TRBJ1-1; D possibly corresponds to TRBD1 (5 bases). V gave up 0 bases and J gave up 1 base, with 12 bases separating them. Germline V gives CDR1 LGHNA, CDR2 YSLEER. The CDR3 runs to 16 residues. CDR3 in amino acids: CASSQETVGRNTEAFF. CDR3 sequence (DNA): TGCGCCAGCAGCCAAGAGACAGTGGGGAGGAACACTGAAGCTTTCTTT.

This clonotype has ten or more counts. The chain uses TRBV7-2 and TRBJ2-1, with a possible D match to TRBD1 (6 bases). The CDR3 runs 18 residues. The germline gives CDR1 SGHTA, CDR2 FQGNSA. Between the trimmed V and J ends, which lost 1 base and 0 bases, there was a span of 16 bases. CDR3 DNA: TGTGCCAGCAGCTTAGGTCTGGGGGCTGGGAGCTCCTACAATGAGCAGTTCTTC. It is translated as CASSLGLGAGSSYNEQFF.

This clonotype was recorded only once. The rearrangement uses TRBV20-1 and TRBJ2-1, with no clear D. CDR3 length: 13 amino acids. The germline CDR1 and CDR2 sequences are DFQATT and SNEGSKA (reference sequence). Trimming cost V 5 bases and J 9 bases, with 17 bases left between them. In DNA, the CDR3 is TGCAGTGCTTGGAGCCCTGGCGACGGTGAGCAGTTCTTC. This encodes CSAWSPGDGEQFF.

The CDR3 loop reads CASRKPGQGYNEQFF. The CDR3 nucleotides are TGTGCCAGCAGGAAACCGGGACAGGGGTACAATGAGCAGTTCTTC. V usage is TRBV7-2 and J usage is TRBJ2-1; 10 bases are shared with TRBD1. CDR3 size: 15 residues. Trimming removed 6 bases from V and 4 bases from J; junction bases left unmatched: 6. Germline lookup yields CDR1 SGHTA and CDR2 FQGNSA.

The genes are TRBV20-1 and TRBJ2-1; D might be TRBD1 (6 bases). This CDR3 is built from 15 residues. Germline V gene lookup returns CDR1 DFQATT and CDR2 SNEGSKA (reference sequence). V was trimmed by 5 bases and J by 0 bases, leaving 14 bases between them. CDR3 protein: CSAPQGGSSYNEQFF. CDR3 DNA: TGCAGTGCTCCACAGGGTGGAAGCTCCTACAATGAGCAGTTCTTC.

In its sample, this clonotype was seen many times. The rearrangement links TRBV18 to TRBJ2-5, with a weak D call TRBD1 (6 bases). The CDR3 consists of 13 residues. From germline, CDR1 is KGHSH and CDR2 LQKENI. Trimming removed 3 bases at V and 7 bases at J, with 12 bases between. CDR3: CASSPDSQATQYF. Here the CDR3 DNA reads TGTGCCAGCTCACCGGACAGCCAGGCGACCCAGTACTTC.